This T cell receptor beta chain was recovered during a study of T-cell memory formation after mild COVID-19. Overall study context: TCR clusters were mostly donor specific.

The CDR3 length is 14 residues. With 0 bases clipped from V and 10 bases from J, the junction kept 9 bases outside the gene matches. CDR1 and CDR2 (germline): SGHRS, YFSETQ. 5'RACE, which relied on constant-segment primers, yielded TCR alpha and TCR beta cDNA libraries carrying sample barcodes and UMIs. TCRdb analysed the 5' RACE reads with MiXCR anew, one entry per CDR3 protein. The profile shows roughly 380,000 distinct CDR3 sequences, approximately 27% of them singletons. This clonotype was detected a few times. What it recognizes is unknown. Study results and limitations: SARS-CoV-2 specificity of second-wave clones peaking day 37 was unconfirmed. CD4/CD8 balance held among clones contracting day 15 to 85, and later expanders leaned CD4+.

The sequence was obtained from an adult woman who had mild COVID-19 (a few samples of this study predate the infection). Cell type and time point are not known. The source material was PBMCs or a T cell subset sorted from them (not recorded which). V gene TRBV5-1 combines with J gene TRBJ1-1; 7 bases are shared with TRBD1. This CDR3 is CASSLVEGTVRAFF. The CDR3 region has the DNA TGCGCCAGCAGCTTGGTAGAGGGGACAGTGAGAGCTTTCTTT.